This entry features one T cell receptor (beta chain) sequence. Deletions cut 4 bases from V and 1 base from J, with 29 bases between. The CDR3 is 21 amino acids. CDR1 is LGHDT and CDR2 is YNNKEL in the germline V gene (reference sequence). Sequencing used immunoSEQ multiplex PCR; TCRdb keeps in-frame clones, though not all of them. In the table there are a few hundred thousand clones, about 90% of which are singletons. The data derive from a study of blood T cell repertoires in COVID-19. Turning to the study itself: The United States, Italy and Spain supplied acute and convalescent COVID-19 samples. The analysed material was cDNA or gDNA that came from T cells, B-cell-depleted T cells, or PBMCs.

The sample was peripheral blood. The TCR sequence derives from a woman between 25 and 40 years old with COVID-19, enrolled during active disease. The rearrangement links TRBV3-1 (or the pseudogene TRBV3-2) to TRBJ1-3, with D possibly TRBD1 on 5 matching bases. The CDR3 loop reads CASSPTRQIIPIKKSGNTIYF. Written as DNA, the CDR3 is TGTGCCAGCAGCCCCACCCGACAGATCATACCTATCAAAAAATCTGGAAACACCATATATTTT.